This T cell receptor (beta chain) was sequenced during a study of shared clonotypes between healthy human individuals. On the study more broadly: For every donor, three CD4 naive, three CD4 memory, two CD8 naive and one CD8 memory plates were used. Findings of the study overall: Relative to their counterparts shared across all four donors, non-shared clonotypes exhibited diminished generation probabilities. The small donor group covered limited genetic and exposure diversity.

This CDR3 spans 10 amino acids. The germline CDR1 and CDR2 sequences are MDHEN and SYDVKM. The V gene lost 10 bases and the J gene lost 4 bases, with 8 bases spanning the gap. The sample holds one count of this clone. Its antigen is still unknown. The donor population consisted of healthy HIV-negative adults with no recent acute infections or vaccinations. Using immunoSEQ multiplex PCR, the repertoire was profiled, and TCRdb retains in-frame clones only, with some absent. The sample consists of more than 1.2 million clones, around 98.5% of them appearing once. This sequence joins TRBV28 and TRBJ2-7, with D hard to call. The TCR sequence derives from a young man in good health. Material for sequencing was naive CD4+ T cells sorted from blood. The sample's subset: CD45RA+ positively selected. CDR3 protein: CANKGYEQYF. The CDR3 DNA reads as TGTGCCAACAAGGGATACGAGCAGTACTTC.